The entry below describes one T cell receptor beta chain. Its antigen remains unidentified. The sample is drawn from a study of blood T cells in healthy people across ages. Study-level information: Using template switching, researchers captured about one barcoded beta molecule for each two T cells.

Primers used in a second PCR of roughly 6 to 11 cycles were a sample-barcoded 5' primer and a J-beta primer mix. Each cDNA molecule carried a tag from a template-switch adaptor that contained 12 random nucleotides. Using its own MiXCR run on the 5' RACE reads, TCRdb lists one record per CDR3 protein. The sample has about 830,000 distinct CDR3 sequences; around 62% are singletons. Broader study findings: PBMCs went unsorted, and a conclusive naive versus antigen-experienced comparison was therefore prevented.

Sequencing was done on a sample of blood. The sequence was obtained from a man aged 25 to 40 in good health.

CDR3 loop: CASSLAGRGPKNIQYF. CDR3 nucleotide sequence: TGTGCCAGCAGTTTGGCGGGGCGAGGACCCAAAAACATTCAGTACTTC. V gene TRBV27 combines with J gene TRBJ2-4; a weak D match, TRBD2 (6 bases). V was shortened by 3 bases and J by 2 bases, with 14 bases between the two germline ends. Germline values: CDR1 MNHEY, CDR2 SMNVEV (reference sequence). CDR3 length equals 16 residues.